The 8 T cell receptor beta chains reported below all come from one sample, sequenced in a study of OX40 agonist ivuxolimab in advanced cancers. The table came from immunoSEQ multiplex PCR; TCRdb's copy has only in-frame clones and leaves some out. The table includes about 73,000 clones, about 92% detected once. The sequencing used CD4+ or CD8+ T cells sorted from blood, collected in a trial of the OX40 agonist ivuxolimab. The source of these receptors is an adult with an advanced solid tumor such as melanoma, head and neck, liver or kidney cancer.

This clone was counted once. The chain uses TRBV13 and TRBJ2-5; the D gene is possibly TRBD1 (5 bases). Looked up from germline, CDR1 is PRHDT and CDR2 is FYEKMQ (reference sequence). The germline V and J ends were trimmed by 5 bases and 2 bases, with 12 bases remaining between them. The CDR3 runs to 14 residues. The CDR3 nucleotides read TGTGCCAGCAGCGTAGCCGACAGTCAAGAGACCCAGTACTTC. Amino acids: CASSVADSQETQYF.

The chain joins TRBV11-2 to TRBJ2-7, with D possibly matching TRBD1 (6 bases). Germline V gives CDR1 SGHAT, CDR2 FQNNGV. V was pared by 0 bases and J by 1 base, with 13 bases between. The CDR3 runs 16 residues. The CDR3, as DNA: TGTGCCAGCAGCTTAGATCTAGGGGGTGGGTCCTACGAGCAGTACTTC. Protein: CASSLDLGGGSYEQYF.

The V gene is TRBV2, the J gene TRBJ1-1; perhaps TRBD1 as D (6 bases). Per the germline V gene, CDR1 is SNHLY and CDR2 is FYNNEI. V lost 6 bases, J lost 4 bases, and 18 bases lay in between. CDR3 length: 15 residues. CDR3 coding DNA: TGTGCCAGCAGCGAAAGCAGGGGTTGGCGCACTGAAGCTTTCTTT. Its translation: CASSESRGWRTEAFF.

The chain uses TRBV7-9 and TRBJ2-7; TRBD2 matches at 14 bases. The CDR3 contains 19 residues. Germline CDR1 and CDR2: SEHNR and FQNEAQ (reference sequence). V shed 4 bases, J shed 2 bases, and the junction held 13 bases outside the gene matches. CDR3 loop: CASSSPTSGGADSTYEQYF. The CDR3 nucleotides are TGTGCCAGCAGCTCCCCGACTAGCGGGGGGGCGGATTCGACCTACGAGCAGTACTTC.

CDR3 DNA sequence: TGTGCCAGTAGTATCCTCGAGGGATCCGAGCAGTACTTC. This gives the protein CASSILEGSEQYF. The V and J genes are TRBV19 and TRBJ2-7, with a weak D call TRBD2 (5 bases). CDR3 length: 13 residues. Trimming cost V 3 bases and J 6 bases, with 12 bases left between them. Germline CDR1 LNHDA, CDR2 SQIVND (reference sequence).

This sequence joins TRBV10-2 and TRBJ2-1; 10 positions agree with TRBD2. The CDR3 is 14 amino acids. J was trimmed by 4 bases and V by 5 bases; bases with no gene match: 2. Germline CDR1 and CDR2: WSHSY and SAAADI. CDR3 DNA: TGCGCCAGCAGTCTTAGCGGGGGGTACAATGAGCAGTTCTTC. Translated, it gives CASSLSGGYNEQFF.

This clone was detected only once. This chain connects TRBV19 to TRBJ2-7; D may be TRBD1 or TRBD2 (5 bases each). Trimming stripped 8 bases from V and 0 bases from J, with 23 bases between. Per the germline V gene, CDR1 is LNHDA and CDR2 is SQIVND (reference sequence). CDR3 length equals 17 residues. Written as DNA, the CDR3 is TGTGCCAGTGCGCCCCTGGGCGCAGGGACCGTCTCCTACGAGCAGTACTTC. As protein: CASAPLGAGTVSYEQYF.

The V and J genes are TRBV9 and TRBJ2-7; D might be TRBD2 (7 bases). CDR1 and CDR2 from the germline V gene are SGDLS and YYNGEE. V was pared by 5 bases and J by 3 bases, with 15 bases between. The CDR3 spans 14 residues. CDR3 loop: CASSRGGVVYEQYF. As DNA, the CDR3 is TGTGCCAGCAGTCGAGGGGGGGTCGTCTACGAGCAGTACTTC.